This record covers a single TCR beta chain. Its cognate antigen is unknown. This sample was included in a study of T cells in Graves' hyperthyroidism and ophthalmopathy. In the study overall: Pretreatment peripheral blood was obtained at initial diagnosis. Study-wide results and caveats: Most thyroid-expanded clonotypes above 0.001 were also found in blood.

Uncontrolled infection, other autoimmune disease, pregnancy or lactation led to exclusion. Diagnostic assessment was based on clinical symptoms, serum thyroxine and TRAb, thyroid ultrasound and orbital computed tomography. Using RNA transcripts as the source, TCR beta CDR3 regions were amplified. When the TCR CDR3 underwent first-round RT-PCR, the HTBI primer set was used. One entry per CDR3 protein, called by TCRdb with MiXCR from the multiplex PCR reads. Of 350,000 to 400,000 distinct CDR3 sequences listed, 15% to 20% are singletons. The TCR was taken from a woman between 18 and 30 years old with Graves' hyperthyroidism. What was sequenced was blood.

CDR3 sequence (DNA): TGTGCCAGCAGCACACGCGGGAACGCCGAGACCCAGTACTTC. It codes for CASSTRGNAETQYF. V gene TRBV7-9 combines with J gene TRBJ2-5, with D tentatively TRBD2 (6 bases). CDR1 SEHNR and CDR2 FQNEAQ come from the germline V gene (reference sequence). V gave up 5 bases and J gave up 5 bases, with 15 bases separating them. The CDR3 is 14 residues long.